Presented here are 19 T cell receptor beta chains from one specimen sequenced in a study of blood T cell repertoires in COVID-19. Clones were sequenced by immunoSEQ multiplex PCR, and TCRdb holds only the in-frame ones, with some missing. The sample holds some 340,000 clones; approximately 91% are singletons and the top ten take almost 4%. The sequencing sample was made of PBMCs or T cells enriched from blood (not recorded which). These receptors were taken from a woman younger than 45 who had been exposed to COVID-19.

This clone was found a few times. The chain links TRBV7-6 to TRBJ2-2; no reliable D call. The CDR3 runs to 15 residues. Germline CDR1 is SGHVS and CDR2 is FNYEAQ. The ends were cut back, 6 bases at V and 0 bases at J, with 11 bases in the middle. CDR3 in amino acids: CASSSRVANTGELFF. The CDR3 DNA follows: TGTGCCAGCAGTTCCCGGGTCGCGAACACCGGGGAGCTGTTTTTT.

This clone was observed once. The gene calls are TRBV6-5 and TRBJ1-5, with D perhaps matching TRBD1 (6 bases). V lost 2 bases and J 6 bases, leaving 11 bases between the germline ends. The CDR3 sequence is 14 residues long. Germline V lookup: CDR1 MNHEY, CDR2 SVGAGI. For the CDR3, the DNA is TGTGCCAGCAGTTACACCGGGACAAGTCAGCCCCAGCATTTT. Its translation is CASSYTGTSQPQHF.

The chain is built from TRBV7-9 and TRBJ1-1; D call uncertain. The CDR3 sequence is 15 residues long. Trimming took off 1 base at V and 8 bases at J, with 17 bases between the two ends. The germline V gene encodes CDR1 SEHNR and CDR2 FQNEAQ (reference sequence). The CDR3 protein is CASSLEVLAGPEAFF. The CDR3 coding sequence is TGTGCCAGCAGCTTAGAGGTTTTGGCGGGTCCCGAAGCTTTCTTT.

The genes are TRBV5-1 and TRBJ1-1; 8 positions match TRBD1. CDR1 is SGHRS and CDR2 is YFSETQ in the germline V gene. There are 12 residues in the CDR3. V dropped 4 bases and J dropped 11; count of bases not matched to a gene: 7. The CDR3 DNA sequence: TGCGCCAGCAGCCCCGACAGGGGATCGGCTTTCTTT. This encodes CASSPDRGSAFF.

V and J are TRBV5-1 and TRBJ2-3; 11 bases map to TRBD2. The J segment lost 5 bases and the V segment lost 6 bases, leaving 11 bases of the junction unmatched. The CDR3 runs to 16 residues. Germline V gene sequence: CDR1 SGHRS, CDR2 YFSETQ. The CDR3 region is CASTAGLAAAGDTQYF. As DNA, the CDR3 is TGCGCCAGCACTGCGGGACTAGCGGCCGCGGGAGATACGCAGTATTTT. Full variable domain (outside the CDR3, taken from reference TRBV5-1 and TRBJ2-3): KAGVTQTPRYLIKTRGQQVTLSCSPISGHRSVSWYQQTPGQGLQFLFEYFSETQRNKGNFPGRFSGRQFSNSRSEMNVSTLELGDSALYLCASTAGLAAAGDTQYFGPGTRLTVL.

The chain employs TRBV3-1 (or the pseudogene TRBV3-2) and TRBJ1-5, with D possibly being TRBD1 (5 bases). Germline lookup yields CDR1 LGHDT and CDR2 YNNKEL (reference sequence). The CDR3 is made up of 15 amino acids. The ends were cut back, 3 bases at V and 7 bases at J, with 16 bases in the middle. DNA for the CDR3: TGTGCCAGCAGCCAGGACATCTCAAGAAAACAGCCCCAGCATTTT. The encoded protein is CASSQDISRKQPQHF.

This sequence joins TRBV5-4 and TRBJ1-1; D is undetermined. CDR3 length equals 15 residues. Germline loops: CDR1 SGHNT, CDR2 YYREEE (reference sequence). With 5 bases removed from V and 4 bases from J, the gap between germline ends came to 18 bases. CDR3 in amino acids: CASRANPGRGTEAFF. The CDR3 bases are TGTGCCAGCAGAGCCAACCCCGGCCGGGGCACTGAAGCTTTCTTT.

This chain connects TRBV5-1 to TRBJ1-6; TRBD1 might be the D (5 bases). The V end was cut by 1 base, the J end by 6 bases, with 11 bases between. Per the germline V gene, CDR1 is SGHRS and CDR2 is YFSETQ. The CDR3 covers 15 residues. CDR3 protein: CASSLLGETNSPLHF. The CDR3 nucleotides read TGCGCCAGCAGCTTGTTAGGGGAAACTAATTCACCCCTCCACTTT.

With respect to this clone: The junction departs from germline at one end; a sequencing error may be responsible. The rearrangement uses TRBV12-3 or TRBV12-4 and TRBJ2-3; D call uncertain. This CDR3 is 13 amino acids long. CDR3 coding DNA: TGTGCCAGCACTTTAACTCTCACAGATACGCAGTATTTT. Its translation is CASTLTLTDTQYF.

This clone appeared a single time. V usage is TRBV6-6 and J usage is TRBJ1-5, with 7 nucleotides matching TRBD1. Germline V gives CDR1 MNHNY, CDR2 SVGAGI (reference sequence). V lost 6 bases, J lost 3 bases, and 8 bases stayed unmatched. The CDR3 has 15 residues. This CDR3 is CASRLQGTVNQPQHF. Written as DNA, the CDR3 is TGTGCCAGCAGATTACAGGGGACTGTCAATCAGCCCCAGCATTTT.

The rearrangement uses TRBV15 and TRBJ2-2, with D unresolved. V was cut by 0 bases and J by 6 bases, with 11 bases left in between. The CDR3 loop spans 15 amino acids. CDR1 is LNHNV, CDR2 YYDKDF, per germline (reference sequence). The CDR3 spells CATSRDPARSGELFF. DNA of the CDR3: TGTGCCACCAGCAGAGACCCAGCGAGATCCGGGGAGCTGTTTTTT.

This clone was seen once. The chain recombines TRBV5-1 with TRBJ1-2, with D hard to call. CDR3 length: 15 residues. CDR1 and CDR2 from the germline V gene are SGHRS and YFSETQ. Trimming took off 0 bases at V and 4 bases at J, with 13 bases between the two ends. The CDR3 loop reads CASSLVREWGYGYTF. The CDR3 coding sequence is TGCGCCAGCAGCTTGGTACGGGAGTGGGGCTATGGCTACACCTTC.

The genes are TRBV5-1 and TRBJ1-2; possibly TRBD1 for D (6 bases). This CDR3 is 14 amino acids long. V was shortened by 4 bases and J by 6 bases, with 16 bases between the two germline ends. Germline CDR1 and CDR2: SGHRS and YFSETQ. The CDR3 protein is CASSQTVAGDGYTF. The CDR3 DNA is TGCGCCAGCAGCCAAACTGTGGCAGGGGATGGCTACACCTTC.

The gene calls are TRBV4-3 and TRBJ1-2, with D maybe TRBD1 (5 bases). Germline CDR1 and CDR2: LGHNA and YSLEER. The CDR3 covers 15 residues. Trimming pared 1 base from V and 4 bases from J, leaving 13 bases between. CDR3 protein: CASSQGTDSAYGYTF. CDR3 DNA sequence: TGCGCCAGCAGCCAAGGAACCGACAGCGCCTATGGCTACACCTTC.

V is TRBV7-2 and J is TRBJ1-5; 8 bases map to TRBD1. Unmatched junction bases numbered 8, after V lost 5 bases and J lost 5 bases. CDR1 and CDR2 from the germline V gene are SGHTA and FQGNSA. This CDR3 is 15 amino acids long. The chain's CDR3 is CASSPRTGQDQPQHF. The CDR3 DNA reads TGTGCCAGCAGCCCGCGGACAGGGCAGGATCAGCCCCAGCATTTT.

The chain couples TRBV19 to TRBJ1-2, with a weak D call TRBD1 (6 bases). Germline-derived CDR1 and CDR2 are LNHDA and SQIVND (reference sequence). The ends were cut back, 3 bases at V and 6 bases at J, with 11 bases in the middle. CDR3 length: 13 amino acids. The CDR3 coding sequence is TGTGCCAGTAGTATCGGCTCAGGGGATGGCTACACCTTC. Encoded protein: CASSIGSGDGYTF.

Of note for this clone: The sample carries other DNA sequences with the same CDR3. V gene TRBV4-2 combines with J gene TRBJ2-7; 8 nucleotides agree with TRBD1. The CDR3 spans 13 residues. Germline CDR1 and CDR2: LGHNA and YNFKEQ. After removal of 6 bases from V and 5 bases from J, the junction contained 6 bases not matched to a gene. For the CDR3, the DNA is TGTGCCAGCAGTCACGGACAGGGAAACGAGCAGTACTTC. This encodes CASSHGQGNEQYF.

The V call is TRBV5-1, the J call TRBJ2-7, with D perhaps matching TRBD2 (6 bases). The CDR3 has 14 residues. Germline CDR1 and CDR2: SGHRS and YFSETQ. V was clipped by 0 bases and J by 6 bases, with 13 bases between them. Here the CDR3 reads CASSLGGDTVEQYF. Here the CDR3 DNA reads TGCGCCAGCAGCTTGGGCGGGGATACGGTCGAGCAGTACTTC.

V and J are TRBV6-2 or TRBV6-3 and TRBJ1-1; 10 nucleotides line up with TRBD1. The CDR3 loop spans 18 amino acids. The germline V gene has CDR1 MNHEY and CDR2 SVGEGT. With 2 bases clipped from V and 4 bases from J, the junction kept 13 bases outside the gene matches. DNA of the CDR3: TGTGCCAGCAGTTACCCCTCTGGACAGGGGGTGGGGGGCACTGAAGCTTTCTTT. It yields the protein CASSYPSGQGVGGTEAFF.